Listed below are T cell receptor beta chains from one sample, sequenced in a study of control samples from healthy donors and cancer patients. The method was immunoSEQ multiplex PCR; TCRdb's version includes in-frame clones alone and lacks a portion of them. The data show around 140,000 clones, with around nine tenths seen just once and 4.5% to 7% held by the top ten. What was sequenced was blood. The receptor set was obtained from a man aged 18-30 years in good health. Both conserved end residues are part of each CDR3. A D gene is named only where the DNA matches it firmly. A row's size may be missing; if present it is once, few, many or a size class.

>14|TRBV19|.|.|TRBJ1-5
CASSIDLRNQPQHF
TGTGCCAGTAGTATAGACCTCAGAAATCAGCCCCAGCATTTT
>17|TRBV7-9|TRBD1|.|TRBJ1-5
CASSLAGRGKVNQPQHF
TGTGCCAGCAGCCTCGCGGGCAGGGGGAAGGTCAATCAGCCCCAGCATTTT
>15|TRBV6-5|TRBD2|.|TRBJ2-7
CASSTLAGVTYEQYF
TGTGCCAGCAGTACACTAGCGGGGGTTACCTACGAGCAGTACTTC
>13|TRBV18|.|.|TRBJ2-5
CASSPGTQETQYF
TGTGCCAGCTCACCAGGGACCCAAGAGACCCAGTACTTC
>14|TRBV13|TRBD1|.|TRBJ2-1
CASRRTGGNNEQFF
TGTGCCAGCAGGCGGACAGGGGGCAACAATGAGCAGTTCTTC
>13|TRBV28|.|.|TRBJ1-1
CASSLVVNTEAFF
TGTGCCAGCAGTCTTGTGGTGAACACTGAAGCTTTCTTT
>14|TRBV2|TRBD2|.|TRBJ2-7
CASSVLAGTYEQYF
TGTGCCAGCAGTGTACTAGCGGGGACCTACGAGCAGTACTTC
>15|TRBV11-1|TRBD1|.|TRBJ2-1
CASSLDRGFYNEQFF
TGTGCCAGCAGCTTGGACAGGGGCTTTTACAATGAGCAGTTCTTC
>14|TRBV7-9|.|.|TRBJ1-2
CASSPSLDSYGYTF
TGTGCCAGCAGCCCATCCCTGGACAGTTATGGCTACACCTTC
>14|TRBV2|.|few|TRBJ1-2
CASSEVRVYYGYTF
TGTGCCAGCAGTGAGGTCAGGGTATACTATGGCTACACCTTC
>14|TRBV13|TRBD1|.|TRBJ1-1
CASGNRGRGTEAFF
TGTGCCAGCGGTAATAGGGGGCGAGGGACTGAAGCTTTCTTT
>15|TRBV24-1|.|few|TRBJ2-1
CATSEFEGRDQRFFF
TGTGCCACCAGTGAATTCGAAGGGCGAGACCAACGTTTCTTCTTC
>12|TRBV9|TRBD2|.|TRBJ2-1
CASSGGLADQFF
TGTGCCAGCAGCGGGGGACTAGCCGACCAGTTCTTC
>14|TRBV9|.|.|TRBJ2-2
CASSVDPYVGELFF
TGTGCCAGCAGCGTAGACCCGTATGTCGGGGAGCTGTTTTTT
>14|TRBV19|TRBD1|.|TRBJ1-1
CASSWDRMNTEAFF
TGTGCCAGTAGCTGGGACAGGATGAACACTGAAGCTTTCTTT
>15|TRBV7-9|.|.|TRBJ1-2
CASSAISQGNYGYTF
TGTGCCAGCAGCGCCATCTCACAGGGTAACTATGGCTACACCTTC
>16|TRBV28|TRBD2|.|TRBJ2-7
CASSGTSGGAGYEQYF
TGTGCCAGCAGCGGGACTAGCGGGGGGGCTGGGTACGAGCAGTACTTC
>14|TRBV6-6|.|.|TRBJ2-7
CASSYPGRDYEQYF
TGTGCCAGCAGTTACCCAGGGAGAGACTACGAGCAGTACTTC
>13|TRBV7-9|.|.|TRBJ1-1
CASSETLNEEAFF
TGTGCCAGCAGCGAGACCCTTAACGAGGAAGCTTTCTTT
>16|TRBV28|.|once|TRBJ1-2
CASSSWTDPANYGYTF
TGTGCCAGCAGTTCCTGGACAGATCCAGCTAACTATGGCTACACCTTC
>14|TRBV5-1|TRBD1|.|TRBJ1-2
CASSWADRVEGYTF
TGCGCCAGCAGCTGGGCGGACAGGGTCGAGGGCTACACCTTC
>16|TRBV4-1|.|.|TRBJ2-3
CASSPFQADPTDTQYF
TGCGCCAGCAGCCCCTTTCAAGCGGACCCCACAGATACGCAGTATTTT
>13|TRBV27|.|once|TRBJ1-2
CASSLKGITGYTF
TGTGCCAGCTCCTTGAAGGGGATTACGGGCTACACCTTC
>15|TRBV6-5|.|.|TRBJ1-2
CASSRTAGELYGYTF
TGTGCCAGCAGTCGGACAGCCGGGGAGCTCTATGGCTACACCTTC
>13|TRBV27|.|.|TRBJ1-1
CASSEVTYTEAFF
TGTGCCAGCAGCGAGGTCACCTACACTGAAGCTTTCTTT
>17|TRBV3-1/TRBV3-2|TRBD2|.|TRBJ2-1
CASSPGLAGLTYNEQFF
TGTGCCAGCAGCCCGGGACTAGCGGGTCTCACCTACAATGAGCAGTTCTTC
>16|TRBV21-1|.|.|TRBJ1-1
CASRTIGDNMNTEAFF
TGTGCCAGCAGGACTATAGGGGATAACATGAACACTGAAGCTTTCTTT
>13|TRBV15|.|.|TRBJ1-5
CATSRDGDQPQHF
TGTGCCACCAGCAGAGACGGCGATCAGCCCCAGCATTTT
>18|TRBV6-2/TRBV6-3|TRBD1|.|TRBJ2-7
CASSKRDRGSSNPYEQYF
TGTGCCAGCAGTAAGAGGGACAGGGGATCCTCTAATCCCTACGAGCAGTACTTC
>17|TRBV3-1/TRBV3-2|TRBD2|.|TRBJ2-5
CASSQGAGGGAPETQYF
TGTGCCAGCAGCCAAGGGGCTGGCGGGGGGGCCCCAGAGACCCAGTACTTC
>11|TRBV6-6|.|.|TRBJ1-2
CASNRNYGYTF
TGTGCCAGCAACAGAAACTATGGCTACACCTTC
>12|TRBV25-1|.|.|TRBJ2-1
CASSDRVNEQFF
TGTGCCAGCAGTGACAGGGTCAATGAGCAGTTCTTC
>16|TRBV4-1|TRBD1|.|TRBJ1-4
CASSQESGTGFEKLFF
TGCGCCAGCAGCCAAGAATCGGGGACAGGGTTTGAAAAACTGTTTTTT
>13|TRBV9|.|.|TRBJ2-3
CASSTMEPDTQYF
TGTGCCAGCAGCACCATGGAGCCAGATACGCAGTATTTT
>14|TRBV6-5|.|.|TRBJ2-7
CASSYSGKAYEQYF
TGTGCCAGCAGTTACTCGGGGAAGGCCTACGAGCAGTACTTC
>16|TRBV7-9|.|.|TRBJ1-4
CASSLLDSSTFEKLFF
TGTGCCAGCAGCCTCCTGGACAGTAGCACCTTTGAAAAACTGTTTTTT
>16|TRBV7-3|.|.|TRBJ1-5
CASSLKVGYSNQPQHF
TGTGCCAGCAGCTTAAAGGTTGGCTATAGCAATCAGCCCCAGCATTTT
>13|TRBV7-7|.|once|TRBJ1-4
CASSNRANEKLFF
TGTGCCAGCAGCAACAGGGCTAATGAAAAACTGTTTTTT
>15|TRBV4-2|.|.|TRBJ1-2
CASSPTPGATYGYTF
TGTGCCAGCAGCCCCACCCCGGGGGCCACCTATGGCTACACCTTC
>16|TRBV4-1|.|few|TRBJ1-2
CASSQERTTGSQGYTF
TGCGCCAGCAGCCAAGAGAGGACCACAGGGTCTCAAGGCTACACCTTC
>12|TRBV6-5|.|.|TRBJ1-3
CASGRSKNTIYF
TGTGCCAGCGGGCGGAGTAAGAACACCATATATTTT
>15|TRBV9|.|.|TRBJ2-2
CASSPFRVNTGELFF
TGTGCCAGCAGCCCTTTCCGGGTAAACACCGGGGAGCTGTTTTTT
>17|TRBV7-9|.|.|TRBJ1-3
CASSLARDSISGNTIYF
TGTGCCAGCAGCTTAGCACGGGACTCTATCTCTGGAAACACCATATATTTT
>13|TRBV11-2|.|once|TRBJ2-1
CASSLGRWGEQFF
TGTGCCAGCAGCCTGGGTAGGTGGGGTGAGCAGTTCTTC
>13|TRBV2|.|few|TRBJ1-5
CASKRGWNQPQHF
TGTGCCAGCAAGCGAGGATGGAATCAGCCCCAGCATTTT
>12|TRBV11-2|.|once|TRBJ2-7
CASSVTPYEQYF
TGTGCCAGCAGCGTGACACCCTACGAGCAGTACTTC
>15|TRBV7-9|.|.|TRBJ2-2
CASSSRVGATGELFF
TGTGCCAGCAGCTCCCGCGTGGGGGCGACCGGGGAGCTGTTTTTT
>14|TRBV11-2|.|once|TRBJ2-1
CASSYGLGVDEQFF
TGTGCCAGCAGCTACGGGCTAGGGGTCGATGAGCAGTTCTTC
>15|TRBV7-9|.|.|TRBJ1-1
CASRPQGRKNTEAFF
TGTGCCAGCAGGCCTCAGGGACGGAAAAACACTGAAGCTTTCTTT
>17|TRBV9|.|.|TRBJ2-3
CASSVRPGLPVRDTQYF
TGTGCCAGCAGCGTACGACCGGGACTCCCGGTTCGAGATACGCAGTATTTT
>14|TRBV7-2|.|once|TRBJ1-2
CASSIDRVHYGYTF
TGTGCCAGCAGCATTGACAGAGTACACTATGGCTACACCTTC
>15|TRBV14|TRBD1|.|TRBJ2-7
CASSPLTGGSYEQYF
TGTGCCAGCAGCCCCTTGACAGGGGGCTCCTACGAGCAGTACTTC